This TCR beta chain was sequenced for a study of human T cells and chemical hapten exposure. This clonotype appeared many times. Germline V gene data show CDR1 as DFQATT and CDR2 as SNEGSKA (reference sequence). The CDR3 totals 12 residues. Trimming shortened V by 6 bases and J by 5 bases, and 13 bases separated the two germline ends. The time point was: patch test 3, about 24 weeks after DPC sensitization. Treatment of the sample: therapeutic diphenylcyclopropenone sensitization with weekly scalp DPC. The study used a library that attached unique molecular identifiers to individual cDNA molecules. TCRdb processed the RACE reads anew with MiXCR; each CDR3 protein has one entry. The sample consists of about 190,000 distinct CDR3 sequences, under 25% of them appearing once.

The V gene is TRBV20-1, the J gene TRBJ2-5, with no clear D. The sequences come from whole blood, collected in connection with sensitization to the hapten diphenylcyclopropenone (DPC). This receptor was obtained from a middle-aged woman with alopecia areata. Some clones in this sample may be carry-over from other donors' samples. The CDR3 region is CSAWPPGETQYF. The CDR3 DNA reads as TGCAGTGCCTGGCCACCCGGGGAGACCCAGTACTTC.